This TCR beta chain came from a study of response to subunit inactivated influenza vaccine. Overall study findings and caveats: Seasonal influenza vaccination, on each occasion, was suggested by the authors to recruit few new T cells.

Trimming stripped 1 base from V and 2 bases from J, with 11 bases between. Germline CDR1 SGHVS, CDR2 FNYEAQ. The CDR3 is 15 amino acids. TCRdb reanalysed the RT-PCR reads using MiXCR and keeps one entry per CDR3 protein. The sample carries hundreds of thousands of distinct CDR3 sequences, around 14% recorded once. With regard to this clonotype: The antigen is undetermined.

The receptor was isolated from a man aged 50 or older who received an inactivated influenza vaccine. The chain is built from TRBV7-6 and TRBJ2-5; D is uncertain. Sample: PBMCs from blood, taken 12 days after vaccination. The CDR3 nucleotides are TGTGCCAGCAGCTTAGTGGATGGGCAGCAAGAGACCCAGTACTTC. It codes for CASSLVDGQQETQYF.